The clone carrying this T cell receptor (beta chain) occurred once. The CDR3 loop spans 15 amino acids. The V gene lost 1 base and the J gene lost 3 bases, with 11 bases spanning the gap. Germline CDR1 is SGHRS and CDR2 is YFSETQ. This sample is drawn from a study of shared clonotypes between healthy human individuals. Background on the study: Three plates each covered CD4 naive and memory; CD8 naive two, CD8 memory one.

Sequencing was performed with immunoSEQ multiplex PCR; in TCRdb, only in-frame clones are kept and a portion is missing. Of millions of clones in the sample, approximately 93% are singletons; the top ten hold about 0.41%. This TCR came from a man between 18 and 35 years old in good health. Some clones in this sample may be carry-over from other donors' samples. The specimen sequenced was naive CD4+ T cells from PBMCs. Subset noted: CD45RA+ positively selected. The V and J genes are TRBV5-1 and TRBJ2-1; no reliable D call. Here the CDR3 reads CASSLTRPDYNEQFF. The CDR3 nucleotides read TGCGCCAGCAGCTTGACGCGGCCCGACTACAATGAGCAGTTCTTC.